The clone carrying this T cell receptor beta chain was recorded only once. The plating included about 200,000 irradiated, violet-dye-labeled stimulator cells together with about 200,000 CFSE-labeled responder cells. Sorting was performed after the reaction on proliferating CFSE-low CD3+CD4+ and CD3+CD8+ responders. The sample originates from a study of graft-versus-host responses after intestinal transplantation. Study in general: Transplant recipients had multivisceral, liver-intestinal, or isolated intestinal grafts.

Sequencing used immunoSEQ multiplex PCR; TCRdb keeps in-frame clones, though not all of them. The sample comprises around 7,400 clones, 33% of which are singletons, and approximately 3.8% rests with the top ten. The receptor was derived from a human patient who was an organ donor for intestinal transplantation. The sequencing used alloreactive CD8+ T cells from a mixed lymphocyte reaction culture, collected before transplantation. Subset in this sample: CFSE-low proliferating T cells sorted from roughly six-day pre-transplant mixed lymphocyte reaction (GvH or HvG direction).

The CDR3 DNA reads TGCGCCAGCAGCCAAGGGGCGGGGGGGCCGCCCGGGGAGCTGTTTTTT. Translation gives CASSQGAGGPPGELFF. This chain uses TRBV4-1 with TRBJ2-2, with 9 bases fitting TRBD2. The CDR3 consists of 16 residues. The ends lost 1 base at V and 6 bases at J; junction bases unmatched: 6. Germline V gene lookup returns CDR1 MGHRA and CDR2 YSYEKL.